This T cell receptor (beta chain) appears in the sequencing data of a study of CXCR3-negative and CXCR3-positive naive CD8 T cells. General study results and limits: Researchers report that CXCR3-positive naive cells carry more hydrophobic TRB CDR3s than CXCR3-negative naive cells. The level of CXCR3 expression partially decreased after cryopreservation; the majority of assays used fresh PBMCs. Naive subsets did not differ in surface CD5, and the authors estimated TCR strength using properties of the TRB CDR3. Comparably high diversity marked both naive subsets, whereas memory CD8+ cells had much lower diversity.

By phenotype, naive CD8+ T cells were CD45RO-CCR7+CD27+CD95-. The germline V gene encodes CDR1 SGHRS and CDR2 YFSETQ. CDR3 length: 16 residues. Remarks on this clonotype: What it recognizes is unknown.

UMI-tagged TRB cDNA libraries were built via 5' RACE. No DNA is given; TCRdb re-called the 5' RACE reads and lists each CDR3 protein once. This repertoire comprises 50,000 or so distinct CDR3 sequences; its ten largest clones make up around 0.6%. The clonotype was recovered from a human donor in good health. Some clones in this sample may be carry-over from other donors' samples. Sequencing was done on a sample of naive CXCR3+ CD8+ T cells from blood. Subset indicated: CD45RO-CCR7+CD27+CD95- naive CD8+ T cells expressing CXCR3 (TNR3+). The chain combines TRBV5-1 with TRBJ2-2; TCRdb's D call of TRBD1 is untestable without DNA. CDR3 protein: CASSDRDREGTGELFF.